This T cell receptor beta chain was recorded in a study of cytomegalovirus exposure and HLA in healthy donors. A multiplex PCR was run with 60 Vbeta primers and 13 Jbeta primers. Clones were read by immunoSEQ multiplex PCR, and TCRdb kept only the in-frame ones, dropping some. The sample includes about 96,000 clones, approximately 79% of them seen just once. Points from the study as a whole: Being indistinguishable, some V segments were excluded, TRBV6-2 and TRBV6-3 among them. Presence/absence analyses treated sequencing depth as roughly uniform across donors.

This clone showed up just a few times. The antigen is unknown. The CDR3 runs to 14 residues. The V and J ends lost 4 bases and 1 base respectively, with 11 bases between them. Germline V CDR1 and CDR2: SGHRS, YFSETQ. The chain links TRBV5-1 to TRBJ1-1; D perhaps matches TRBD1 (5 bases). Sequencing input: PBMCs. The receptor comes from a young man in good health and CMV-seronegative. CDR3 bases: TGCGCCAGCAGCCCCCAGGGCCGGAACACTGAAGCTTTCTTT. This encodes CASSPQGRNTEAFF.